This TCR beta chain was recovered during a study of blood T cell repertoires in COVID-19. CDR3 length: 15 residues. Germline loops: CDR1 LGHDT, CDR2 YNNKEL (reference sequence). J was trimmed by 13 bases and V by 3 bases; bases with no gene match: 8. Measured with immunoSEQ multiplex PCR; TCRdb has only the in-frame clones, and not every one. Of roughly 49,000 clones in the sample, around 87% were seen once. The chain is built from TRBV3-1 (or the pseudogene TRBV3-2) and TRBJ2-4, with TRBD2 matching 14 bases. The clonotype comes from a man over 45 with active COVID-19. The material sequenced was peripheral blood. The CDR3 DNA reads TGTGCCAGCAGCCAGGGACTAGCGGGAGCCTTTGGGCAGTACTTC. Protein: CASSQGLAGAFGQYF.